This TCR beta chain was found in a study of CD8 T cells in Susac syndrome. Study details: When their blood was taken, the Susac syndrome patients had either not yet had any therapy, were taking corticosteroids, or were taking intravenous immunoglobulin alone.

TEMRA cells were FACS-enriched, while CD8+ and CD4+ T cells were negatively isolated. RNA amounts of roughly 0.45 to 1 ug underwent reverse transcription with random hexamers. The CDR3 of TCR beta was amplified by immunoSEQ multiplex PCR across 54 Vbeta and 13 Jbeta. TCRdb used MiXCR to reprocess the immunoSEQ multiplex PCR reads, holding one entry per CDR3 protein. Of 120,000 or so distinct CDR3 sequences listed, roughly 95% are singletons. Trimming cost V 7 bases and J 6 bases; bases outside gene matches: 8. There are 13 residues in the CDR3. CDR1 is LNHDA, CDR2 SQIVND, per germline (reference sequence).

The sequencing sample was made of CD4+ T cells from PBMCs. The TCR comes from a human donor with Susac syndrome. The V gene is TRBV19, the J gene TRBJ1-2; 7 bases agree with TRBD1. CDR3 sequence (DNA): TGTGCCAGTACGTACAGGGGCGGCAATGGCTACACCTTC. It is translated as CASTYRGGNGYTF. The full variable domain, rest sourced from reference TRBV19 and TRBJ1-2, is DGGITQSPKYLFRKEGQNVTLSCEQNLNHDAMYWYRQDPGQGLRLIYYSQIVNDFQKGDIAEGYSVSREKKESFPLTVTSAQKNPTAFYLCASTYRGGNGYTFGSGTRLTVV.